This TCR beta chain emerged from a study of Ad26.COV2.S vaccination and SARS-CoV-2 variants. Background on the study: Administration of Ad26.COV2.S was intramuscular, either once or twice 56 days apart.

Treatment here: roughly 18 received Ad26.COV2.S at low or high dose, single or two shots; 5 received placebo; per-sample allocation not given. Sampling occurred on day 63 after the first vaccine or placebo injection. Sequenced by immunoSEQ multiplex PCR; TCRdb stores in-frame clones only, minus some. The data contain 350,000 to 450,000 clones, approximately 90% of them singletons. The ends lost 1 base at V and 3 bases at J; junction bases unmatched: 12. Germline assignment: CDR1 LGHDT and CDR2 YNNKEL (reference sequence). CDR3 length: 18 residues. The specimen comprised peripheral blood, sampled in a trial of Ad26.COV2.S vaccine versus placebo. The receptor was isolated from a person aged 18-65 years who received the Ad26.COV2.S COVID-19 vaccine or a placebo. The chain carries TRBV3-1 (or the pseudogene TRBV3-2) and TRBJ2-7, with TRBD2 matching over 10 bases. The CDR3 region is CASSQGALAGALSYEQYF. In DNA, the CDR3 is TGTGCCAGCAGCCAAGGGGCTCTAGCGGGGGCTCTCAGCTACGAGCAGTACTTC.